One sample yielded the 27 T cell receptor beta chains listed below, sequenced in a study of OX40 agonist ivuxolimab in advanced cancers. Repertoires were generated with immunoSEQ multiplex PCR, while TCRdb's copy carries only in-frame clones and drops some. The repertoire holds tens of thousands of clones, with over 75% as singletons. This sample comprised CD4+ or CD8+ T cells sorted from blood, obtained in a trial of the OX40 agonist ivuxolimab. These receptors were obtained from an adult with an advanced solid tumor such as melanoma, head and neck, liver or kidney cancer.

The chain joins TRBV7-8 to TRBJ1-6, with 8 bases identical to TRBD1. Germline CDR1 SGHVS, CDR2 FQNEAQ. The CDR3 has 17 amino acids. After removal of 5 bases from V and 4 bases from J, the junction contained 10 bases not matched to a gene. CDR3: CASSPLPTGAYNSPLHF. The CDR3 DNA is TGTGCCAGCAGCCCACTCCCGACAGGGGCATATAATTCACCCCTCCACTTT.

The V call is TRBV2, the J call TRBJ2-2; D is possibly TRBD1 or TRBD2 (5 bases each). Trimming took off 8 bases at V and 3 bases at J, with 16 bases between the two ends. Germline assignment: CDR1 SNHLY and CDR2 FYNNEI. The CDR3 spans 15 residues. CDR3 protein: CASLGTTFYTGELFF. The DNA of the CDR3 is TGTGCCAGCTTGGGGACCACCTTTTACACCGGGGAGCTGTTTTTT.

The V call is TRBV7-9, the J call TRBJ1-1; TRBD1 matches at 8 bases. The V and J ends lost 6 bases and 8 bases, in that order; junction bases with no gene match: 5. The CDR3 runs 12 residues. The V gene's germline CDR1 is SEHNR and CDR2 FQNEAQ (reference sequence). CDR3 sequence (DNA): TGTGCCAGCAGAACAGGGACAGGAGAAGCTTTCTTT. Its protein is CASRTGTGEAFF.

This clone is a singleton in its sample. The chain is built from TRBV2 and TRBJ1-2; 10 nucleotides align to TRBD1. The germline CDR1 and CDR2 sequences are SNHLY and FYNNEI. V gave up 9 bases and J gave up 5 bases; unmatched junction bases: 3. This CDR3 is 12 amino acids long. The CDR3 loop reads CASGDRGYGYTF. DNA of the CDR3: TGTGCCAGTGGGGACAGGGGTTATGGCTACACCTTC.

The V call is TRBV4-2, the J call TRBJ2-7; TRBD2 agrees at 7 bases. In germline, CDR1 is LGHNA, CDR2 YNFKEQ. This CDR3 contains 15 residues. With 0 bases clipped from V and 5 bases from J, the junction kept 7 bases outside the gene matches. CDR3 coding DNA: TGTGCCAGCAGCCAAGAAGGGACTACCTTCCACGAGCAGTACTTC. Amino acid sequence: CASSQEGTTFHEQYF.

The chain is built from TRBV11-2 and TRBJ2-5; 9 bases match TRBD2. The J call could be wrong; TRBJ2-7 is a better fit for the DNA end. Germline values: CDR1 SGHAT, CDR2 FQNNGV. The CDR3 runs to 14 residues. The CDR3 bases are TGTGCCAGCAGCTACAGCGGGAGGCCCTACGAGCAGTACTTC. Translating gives CASSYSGRPYEQYF.

This sequence joins TRBV14 and TRBJ2-3; the match to TRBD2 covers 12 bases. With 5 bases clipped from V and 4 bases from J, the junction kept 7 bases outside the gene matches. Germline CDR1 is SGHDN and CDR2 is FVKESK. This CDR3 is 16 amino acids long. The CDR3 spells CASSNERLAGADTQYF. The CDR3, as DNA: TGTGCCAGCAGCAATGAAAGACTAGCGGGAGCAGATACGCAGTATTTT.

This sequence joins TRBV9 and TRBJ2-3; TRBD2 matches at 10 bases. Germline assignment: CDR1 SGDLS and CDR2 YYNGEE. The trim removed 0 bases at V and 3 bases at J, leaving 4 bases unmatched. The CDR3 is 16 amino acids. CDR3 coding DNA: TGTGCCAGCAGCGTAGGCCTAGCGGGGGATACAGATACGCAGTATTTT. Amino acid sequence: CASSVGLAGDTDTQYF.

V gene TRBV19 combines with J gene TRBJ2-5, with 8 bases that match TRBD2. CDR3 length: 14 residues. Germline V gene data show CDR1 as LNHDA and CDR2 as SQIVND (reference sequence). V was pared by 4 bases and J by 5 bases, with 6 bases of the junction left unmatched. The CDR3 nucleotides are TGTGCCAGTAGTACTCGGGGGGGGTCGGAGACCCAGTACTTC. This codes for CASSTRGGSETQYF. Using reference TRBV19 and TRBJ2-5 for the parts outside the CDR3, the full variable domain is DGGITQSPKYLFRKEGQNVTLSCEQNLNHDAMYWYRQDPGQGLRLIYYSQIVNDFQKGDIAEGYSVSREKKESFPLTVTSAQKNPTAFYLCASSTRGGSETQYFGPGTRLLVL.

This clone has more than one count but fewer than ten. This chain uses TRBV18 with TRBJ1-5; the D is unclear. Germline V gene data show CDR1 as KGHSH and CDR2 as LQKENI. The CDR3 has 13 amino acids. Trimming shortened V by 6 bases and J by 5 bases, and 11 bases separated the two germline ends. The CDR3 spells CASSPTGDQPQHF. The CDR3 nucleotides are TGTGCCAGCTCGCCCACTGGTGATCAGCCCCAGCATTTT.

This rearrangement joins TRBV18 to TRBJ1-1; the match to TRBD1 covers 7 bases. CDR1 is KGHSH, CDR2 LQKENI, per germline. The CDR3 totals 16 residues. V shed 2 bases, J shed 3 bases, and the junction held 9 bases outside the gene matches. As DNA, the CDR3 is TGTGCCAGCTCACCAAGGGGGCGGGGGTCGGACACTGAAGCTTTCTTT. Amino acids: CASSPRGRGSDTEAFF.

The rearrangement joins TRBV7-3 to TRBJ2-1; 12 bases are a match to TRBD2. The CDR3 is 16 amino acids. Germline V lookup: CDR1 SGHTA, CDR2 FQGTGA. V lost 3 bases to trimming and J lost 6 bases; unmatched junction nucleotides: 6. Here the CDR3 DNA reads TGTGCCAGCAGCTTTGCTAGCGGGGGGGCTCGCAATGAGCAGTTCTTC. It specifies CASSFASGGARNEQFF.

This chain connects TRBV2 to TRBJ2-7; D is possibly TRBD2 (6 bases). This CDR3 has 14 residues. Trimming left V 7 bases short and J 0 bases short, with 13 bases between. Germline CDR1 reads SNHLY; CDR2 reads FYNNEI. The DNA for the CDR3 is TGTGCCAGCATTCCGGCGGGGAGCTCCTACGAGCAGTACTTC. It specifies CASIPAGSSYEQYF. Full variable domain (missing parts from reference TRBV2 and TRBJ2-7): EPEVTQTPSHQVTQMGQEVILRCVPISNHLYFYWYRQILGQKVEFLVSFYNNEISEKSEIFDDQFSVERPDGSNFTLKIRSTKLEDSAMYFCASIPAGSSYEQYFGPGTRLTVT.

This CDR3 reads CASRKLLVPEAGRGYEQYF. CDR3 in DNA: TGTGCCAGCAGGAAATTGTTAGTCCCGGAGGCAGGGCGCGGCTACGAGCAGTACTTC. The chain joins TRBV27 to TRBJ2-7; possibly TRBD1 or TRBD2 for D (5 bases each). CDR1 and CDR2 (germline): MNHEY, SMNVEV (reference sequence). The CDR3 loop spans 19 amino acids. Between the trimmed V and J ends, which lost 6 bases and 3 bases, there was a span of 30 bases.

The rearrangement links TRBV6-6 to TRBJ2-7; D uncertain. The CDR3 spans 14 residues. V lost 5 bases to trimming and J lost 3 bases, with 14 bases between them. Per the germline V gene, CDR1 is MNHNY and CDR2 is SVGAGI (reference sequence). CDR3 sequence (DNA): TGTGCCAGCAGTCCCGCCGGTGGGTTCTACGAGCAGTACTTC. It translates to CASSPAGGFYEQYF.

V gene TRBV4-3 combines with J gene TRBJ2-1, with 8 bases identical to TRBD1. The CDR3 loop spans 15 amino acids. Trimming removed 3 bases from V and 2 bases from J; junction bases left unmatched: 3. CDR1 is LGHNA, CDR2 YSLEER, per germline. This CDR3 is CASSHTGGPYNEQFF. The CDR3 region has the DNA TGCGCCAGCAGCCACACAGGGGGTCCCTACAATGAGCAGTTCTTC.

In this sample, this clone turned up once. The chain is built from TRBV5-5 and TRBJ2-6; 7 bases fit TRBD1. This CDR3 comprises 18 residues. Germline V gene lookup returns CDR1 SGHKS and CDR2 YYEKEE (reference sequence). V lost 0 bases to trimming and J lost 4 bases; unmatched junction nucleotides: 10. This chain's CDR3 is CASSLGRTGGLGANVLTF. Here the CDR3 DNA reads TGTGCCAGCAGCTTGGGGAGGACAGGCGGCCTCGGGGCCAACGTCCTGACTTTC.

V is TRBV5-6 and J is TRBJ1-1; D gene unclear. The germline V and J ends were trimmed by 2 bases and 0 bases, with 20 bases remaining between them. The CDR3 loop spans 18 amino acids. Germline CDR1 is SGHDT and CDR2 is YYEEEE. CDR3 protein: CASSFGGLRSRVNTEAFF. CDR3 DNA sequence: TGTGCCAGCAGCTTTGGTGGGCTGCGGAGCCGCGTGAACACTGAAGCTTTCTTT.

CDR3: CASSARGTGRETQYF. The DNA for the CDR3 is TGTGCCAGTAGTGCCCGGGGGACAGGGAGAGAGACCCAGTACTTC. The J gene is TRBJ2-5, the V gene TRBV19; 9 bases map to TRBD1. This CDR3 is 15 amino acids long. CDR1 is LNHDA, CDR2 SQIVND, per germline (reference sequence). V was pared by 5 bases and J by 4 bases, with 8 bases of the junction left unmatched. Full variable domain (rest looked up from reference TRBV19 and TRBJ2-5): DGGITQSPKYLFRKEGQNVTLSCEQNLNHDAMYWYRQDPGQGLRLIYYSQIVNDFQKGDIAEGYSVSREKKESFPLTVTSAQKNPTAFYLCASSARGTGRETQYFGPGTRLLVL.

The V call is TRBV7-2, the J call TRBJ1-5; 7 bases are a match to TRBD1. Unmatched junction bases numbered 7, after V lost 5 bases and J lost 6 bases. CDR3 length equals 14 residues. CDR1 and CDR2 (germline): SGHTA, FQGNSA. DNA for the CDR3: TGTGCCAGCAGCCAGGGGGGGGAGGTTCAGCCCCAGCATTTT. This sequence encodes CASSQGGEVQPQHF. The whole variable domain, filled in from reference TRBV7-2 and TRBJ1-5, reads GAGVSQSPSNKVTEKGKDVELRCDPISGHTALYWYRQSLGQGLEFLIYFQGNSAPDKSGLPSDRFSAERTGGSVSTLTIQRTQQEDSAVYLCASSQGGEVQPQHFGDGTRLSIL.

The chain carries TRBV5-1 and TRBJ2-7; TRBD2 agrees at 10 bases. Unmatched junction bases numbered 6, after V lost 4 bases and J lost 2 bases. The germline V gene encodes CDR1 SGHRS and CDR2 YFSETQ. This CDR3 contains 15 residues. The CDR3 is CASSPVLAGPYEQYF. The CDR3 nucleotides are TGCGCCAGCAGCCCGGTACTAGCGGGACCCTACGAGCAGTACTTC.

This clone was recorded once. The chain joins TRBV10-3 to TRBJ2-3, with D perhaps TRBD1 (5 bases). Trimming removed 8 bases at V and 0 bases at J, with 12 bases between. In germline, CDR1 is ENHRY, CDR2 SYGVKD. The CDR3 totals 14 residues. The CDR3 spells CAIAGHTSTDTQYF. The CDR3 DNA reads TGTGCCATCGCAGGACACACCAGCACAGATACGCAGTATTTT.

The rearrangement uses TRBV6-6 and TRBJ1-2; no clear D. There are 9 residues in the CDR3. The V gene's germline CDR1 is MNHNY and CDR2 SVGAGI (reference sequence). V shed 0 bases and J shed 13 bases, with 3 bases lying between them. This CDR3 is CASSYSCTF. The CDR3, as DNA: TGTGCCAGCAGTTACTCGTGCACCTTC.

V usage is TRBV5-5 and J usage is TRBJ2-2, with TRBD1 matching over 10 bases. The V segment lost 5 bases and the J segment 4 bases; nucleotides outside the gene matches: 5. The CDR3 length is 15 residues. Germline V gives CDR1 SGHKS, CDR2 YYEKEE (reference sequence). The CDR3 here is CASRSGTGVTGELFF. The CDR3 DNA sequence: TGTGCCAGCAGATCCGGGACAGGGGTCACCGGGGAGCTGTTTTTT.

V and J are TRBV4-3 and TRBJ2-3; D could derive from TRBD1 or TRBD2 (5 bases each). The germline V gene has CDR1 LGHNA and CDR2 YSLEER. Trimming removed 4 bases at V and 4 bases at J, with 9 bases between. CDR3 size: 13 residues. CDR3 in DNA: TGCGCCAGCAGCCTGAGGGGAGCAGATACGCAGTATTTT. This translates into CASSLRGADTQYF.

The V gene is TRBV5-4, the J gene TRBJ2-7; the match to TRBD2 covers 9 bases. The V and J ends lost 1 base and 5 bases, in that order; junction bases with no gene match: 10. CDR1 SGHNT and CDR2 YYREEE come from the germline V gene (reference sequence). The CDR3 covers 16 residues. CDR3 sequence (DNA): TGTGCCAGCAGCTTGCGAGGCGGGAGGGCCCGGGACGAGCAGTACTTC. Residues: CASSLRGGRARDEQYF.

The chain combines TRBV5-1 with TRBJ2-7; 7 bases fit TRBD2. The CDR3 is made up of 16 amino acids. Germline V CDR1 and CDR2: SGHRS, YFSETQ. The V segment lost 0 bases and the J segment 4 bases; nucleotides outside the gene matches: 10. The CDR3 DNA is TGCGCCAGCAGCTTGGCCCCAGCGGGACTTTCTTACGAGCAGTACTTC. Translated: CASSLAPAGLSYEQYF.